The sequence of this T cell receptor (beta chain) was determined in a study of T cells expressing NK-cell markers. From its re-call of the 5' RACE reads, TCRdb lists each CDR3 protein once, without DNA. This sample contains 550,000 or so distinct CDR3 sequences. In germline, CDR1 is MGHDK, CDR2 SYGVNS. CDR3 size: 16 residues. This chain joins TRBV25-1 and TRBJ2-1; there is no DNA to check the TCRdb D call of TRBD1. The sequence was obtained from a man aged 18-30 years in good health. Sequences were obtained from blood T cells: a sorted CD56 or NKG2C T cell subset, CD4+ or CD8+ T cells, or bulk PBMC T cells (not recorded which). CDR3 protein: CASSGITGGSYNEQFF. The full variable domain, rest sourced from reference TRBV25-1 and TRBJ2-1, is EADIYQTPRYLVIGTGKKITLECSQTMGHDKMYWYQQDPGMELHLIHYSYGVNSTEKGDLSSESTVSRIRTEHFPLTLESARPSHTSQYLCASSGITGGSYNEQFFGPGTRLTVL.